A single sample is the source of the 21 T cell receptor beta chains below, sequenced in a study of brain metastases from non-small cell lung cancer. Measured with immunoSEQ multiplex PCR; TCRdb has only the in-frame clones, and not every one. The table lists some 3,200 clones, about 81% of them singletons. Sequencing was done on a sample of tissue from a brain metastasis. These receptors all stem from a donor aged 40 or older with non-small cell lung cancer.

V gene TRBV2 combines with J gene TRBJ2-6; no reliable D call. CDR1 is SNHLY and CDR2 is FYNNEI in the germline V gene. V gave up 8 bases and J gave up 1 base, with 18 bases separating them. The CDR3 is 17 amino acids. CDR3 residues: CASLPGLGSSGANVLTF. DNA for the CDR3: TGTGCCAGCCTCCCCGGTCTGGGGTCTTCTGGGGCCAACGTCCTGACTTTC.

Concerning this clone itself: Germline is not matched at one junction end, which may reflect a read error. This specimen includes other DNA sequences encoding the same CDR3. The CDR3: CASNPSGRPYEQYF. CDR3 nucleotides: TGTGCCAGTAATCCTAGCGGAAGACCCTATGAGCAGTACTTC. The rearrangement joins TRBV19 to TRBJ2-7; 7 bases fit TRBD2. Germline CDR1 LNHDA, CDR2 SQIVND (reference sequence). The CDR3 is 14 residues long.

This chain connects TRBV6-6 to TRBJ2-5; no clear D. Per the germline V gene, CDR1 is MNHNY and CDR2 is SVGAGI (reference sequence). Trimming left V 6 bases short and J 3 bases short, with 14 bases between. The CDR3 length is 14 residues. The CDR3 DNA follows: TGTGCCAGCAGCGACTGGAAGGTTAAAGAGACCCAGTACTTC. Amino acids: CASSDWKVKETQYF.

The rearrangement links TRBV5-4 to TRBJ2-3, with a weak D call TRBD1 (6 bases). CDR1 is SGHNT and CDR2 is YYREEE in the germline V gene (reference sequence). CDR3 length equals 13 residues. V was cut by 4 bases and J by 3 bases, with 9 bases left in between. The CDR3 region has the DNA TGTGCCAGCAGCCCTGGACAGACAGATACGCAGTATTTT. It specifies CASSPGQTDTQYF.

This clone was detected a few times. The V and J genes are TRBV24-1 and TRBJ2-1, with TRBD2 matching over 10 bases. With 10 bases clipped from V and 8 bases from J, the junction kept 7 bases outside the gene matches. There are 13 residues in the CDR3. Per germline, CDR1 KGHDR and CDR2 SFDVKD. The CDR3 region is CATASGSLDEQFF. In DNA form, the CDR3 reads TGTGCCACTGCTAGCGGGAGTCTGGATGAGCAGTTCTTC.

The chain recombines TRBV12-3 or TRBV12-4 with TRBJ2-7, with 10 bases aligning to TRBD1. This CDR3 has 13 residues. Germline trimming cut 8 bases from V and 5 bases from J; bases unmatched to any gene: 6. The CDR3 loop reads CASLKTGGHEQYF. The CDR3 DNA reads TGTGCCAGCCTTAAGACAGGGGGCCACGAGCAGTACTTC.

This chain links TRBV2 with TRBJ2-7; D gene ambiguous. Germline loops: CDR1 SNHLY, CDR2 FYNNEI. The germline V and J ends were trimmed by 2 bases and 5 bases, with 10 bases remaining between them. The length of the CDR3 is 13 residues. This chain's CDR3 is CASSEQATNEQYF. The CDR3 DNA follows: TGTGCCAGCAGTGAACAGGCAACCAACGAGCAGTACTTC.

The rearrangement uses TRBV10-2 and TRBJ1-3; D is perhaps TRBD1 (5 bases). V was cut by 3 bases and J by 0 bases, with 12 bases left in between. Germline values: CDR1 WSHSY, CDR2 SAAADI. The CDR3 is made up of 16 amino acids. The CDR3 DNA follows: TGCGCCAGCAGTGACGGGGACCTGCTCTCTGGAAACACCATATATTTT. It encodes CASSDGDLLSGNTIYF.

In regard to this clone: A much larger clone differs by one base, so this may be a read error. The sample carries other DNA sequences with the same CDR3. The CDR3 coding sequence is TGTGCCAGCAGTGACTCGGGGAGGGCAGATACGCAGTATTTT. Protein product: CASSDSGRADTQYF. The chain is built from TRBV6-4 and TRBJ2-3, with 7 bases that match TRBD2. Losses at the gene ends were 0 bases for V and 4 bases for J; bases not matched to a gene: 1. The CDR3 extends over 14 amino acids. Germline CDR1 is MRHNA and CDR2 is SNTAGT.

This chain joins TRBV19 and TRBJ2-3; 7 bases agree with TRBD2. V lost 4 bases and J lost 0; bases outside the gene matches: 7. The germline V gene encodes CDR1 LNHDA and CDR2 SQIVND (reference sequence). This CDR3 has 16 residues. This CDR3 reads CASSRGSGTSTDTQYF. For the CDR3, the DNA is TGTGCCAGTAGTAGGGGGAGCGGGACTAGCACAGATACGCAGTATTTT. Combining the CDR3 with reference TRBV19 and TRBJ2-3 gives the whole variable domain DGGITQSPKYLFRKEGQNVTLSCEQNLNHDAMYWYRQDPGQGLRLIYYSQIVNDFQKGDIAEGYSVSREKKESFPLTVTSAQKNPTAFYLCASSRGSGTSTDTQYFGPGTRLTVL.

V and J are TRBV7-9 and TRBJ1-1; 7 nucleotides align to TRBD1. CDR3 size: 13 residues. V lost 10 bases and J lost 1; bases outside the gene matches: 6. CDR1 and CDR2 from the germline V gene are SEHNR and FQNEAQ (reference sequence). The CDR3, as DNA: TGTGCCACCGGGACAGCGGGGAACACTGAAGCTTTCTTT. This sequence encodes CATGTAGNTEAFF.

This rearrangement joins TRBV3-1 (or the pseudogene TRBV3-2) to TRBJ1-1; TRBD1 aligns across 8 bases. The CDR3 sequence is 14 residues long. Germline assignment: CDR1 LGHDT and CDR2 YNNKEL (reference sequence). The J segment lost 0 bases and the V segment lost 7 bases, leaving 4 bases of the junction unmatched. CDR3 amino acids: CASTRTGMNTEAFF. The CDR3 DNA is TGTGCCAGCACCAGGACAGGGATGAACACTGAAGCTTTCTTT.

The V gene is TRBV7-8, the J gene TRBJ2-5; D is uncertain. Between the trimmed V and J ends, which lost 1 base and 6 bases, there was a span of 15 bases. The CDR3 is 15 residues long. CDR1 is SGHVS, CDR2 FQNEAQ, per germline. The CDR3 DNA is TGTGCCAGCAGCTTAGTCCCCGACCCTATAAAGACCCAGTACTTC. As protein: CASSLVPDPIKTQYF.

V gene TRBV5-1 combines with J gene TRBJ2-5; D perhaps matches TRBD1 (5 bases). Trimming pared 0 bases from V and 5 bases from J, leaving 11 bases between. This CDR3 region has 14 residues. Germline CDR1 SGHRS, CDR2 YFSETQ. The CDR3 spells CASSLEGLKETQYF. DNA of the CDR3: TGCGCCAGCAGCTTGGAGGGGCTGAAGGAGACCCAGTACTTC.

The chain employs TRBV19 and TRBJ2-1; no definite D call. This CDR3 is built from 11 residues. V dropped 0 bases and J dropped 15 bases, with 9 bases sitting between them. CDR1 and CDR2 from the germline V gene are LNHDA and SQIVND (reference sequence). The CDR3 protein is CASSIDTRWFF. CDR3 coding DNA: TGTGCCAGTAGTATAGATACAAGGTGGTTCTTC.

The chain has TRBV5-4 and TRBJ1-2; TRBD1 agrees at 8 bases. V shed 1 base, J shed 8 bases, and the junction held 13 bases outside the gene matches. This CDR3 spans 16 amino acids. Per the germline V gene, CDR1 is SGHNT and CDR2 is YYREEE (reference sequence). The CDR3 DNA reads as TGTGCCAGCAGCTTGCGAGGACAGGGCCGACAAGAGGGCTACACCTTC. Translation gives CASSLRGQGRQEGYTF.

V is TRBV7-7 and J is TRBJ2-2, with 10 bases lining up with TRBD1. The CDR3 spans 15 residues. The ends lost 3 bases at V and 2 bases at J; junction bases unmatched: 0. Germline CDR1 reads SSHAT; CDR2 reads FNYEAQ (reference sequence). The CDR3 loop reads CASSLTGGNTGELFF. CDR3 bases: TGTGCCAGCAGCTTGACAGGGGGCAACACCGGGGAGCTGTTTTTT.

The chain carries TRBV6-5 and TRBJ2-5; D is perhaps TRBD2 (6 bases). The CDR3 has 10 amino acids. The germline V gene encodes CDR1 MNHEY and CDR2 SVGAGI. With 0 bases removed from V and 14 bases from J, the gap between germline ends came to 7 bases. The CDR3 here is CASSYSEGYF. CDR3 nucleotides: TGTGCCAGCAGTTACTCGGAGGGCTACTTC.

This clone appeared a single time. This chain joins TRBV30 and TRBJ1-6; weak D call: TRBD1 (5 bases). V was shortened by 2 bases and J by 0 bases, with 20 bases between the two germline ends. CDR3 length: 19 amino acids. CDR1 GTSNPN and CDR2 SVGIG come from the germline V gene (reference sequence). CDR3 DNA sequence: TGTGCCTGGAGTCCAACCCACGGGACCGACGACTCCTATAATTCACCCCTCCACTTT. This codes for CAWSPTHGTDDSYNSPLHF.

As to this clone: The sample has other DNA sequences that encode this CDR3 too. The genes are TRBV18 and TRBJ1-5, with TRBD1 identical over 7 bases. Germline V gives CDR1 KGHSH, CDR2 LQKENI. The J segment lost 0 bases and the V segment lost 2 bases, leaving 7 bases of the junction unmatched. This CDR3 region has 17 residues. CDR3 DNA sequence: TGTGCCAGCTCACCATGGGACAGAGACTATAGCAATCAGCCCCAGCATTTT. It is translated as CASSPWDRDYSNQPQHF.

This clone was seen just once. The chain recombines TRBV2 with TRBJ2-3; 9 nucleotides agree with TRBD1. Looked up from germline, CDR1 is SNHLY and CDR2 is FYNNEI. Germline trimming cut 5 bases from V and 3 bases from J; bases unmatched to any gene: 6. The CDR3 is 15 amino acids. In nucleotides, the CDR3 is TGTGCCAGCAGTTTCGGGACAGGGAGGACAGATACGCAGTATTTT. Translating gives CASSFGTGRTDTQYF.